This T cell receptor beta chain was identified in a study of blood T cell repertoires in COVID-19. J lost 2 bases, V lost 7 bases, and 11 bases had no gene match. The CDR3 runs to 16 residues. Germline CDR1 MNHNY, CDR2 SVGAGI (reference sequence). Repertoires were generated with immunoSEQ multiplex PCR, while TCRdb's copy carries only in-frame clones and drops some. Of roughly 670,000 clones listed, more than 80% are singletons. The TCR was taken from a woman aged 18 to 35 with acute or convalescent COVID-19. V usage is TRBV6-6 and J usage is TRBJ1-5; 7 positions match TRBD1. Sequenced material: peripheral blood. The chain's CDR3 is CASIRGTGARNQPQHF. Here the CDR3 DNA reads TGTGCCAGCATCAGAGGAACAGGGGCGCGCAATCAGCCCCAGCATTTT.